A selection of T cell receptor beta chains follows, all from one sample in a study of blood T cell repertoires in COVID-19. Assay: immunoSEQ multiplex PCR; the TCRdb copy retains only in-frame clones and omits some. The sample shows around 180,000 clones, 70% to 90% of them seen only once. Sequencing was carried out using peripheral blood. The receptors stem from a human donor with active or convalescent COVID-19. The donor label of this sample is uncertain. CDR3s include the opening cysteine and the closing phenylalanine or tryptophan. The D gene is left open where the match is weak. Clone size is given for some rows only: seen once, a few or many times, or a class if the clone is expanded.

cdr3_nt,cdr3_aa,clone_size,d_call,j_call,v_call
TGTGCCAGCAGCCTAAACTCTGGGGCCAACGTCCTGACTTTC,CASSLNSGANVLTF,once,-,TRBJ2-6,TRBV7-6
TGTGCCAGTAGGAGGGGACAGGGGACAATGAACACCGGGGAGCTGTTTTTT,CASRRGQGTMNTGELFF,-,TRBD1,TRBJ2-2,TRBV19
TGTGCCAGCAGCTTTTCACTAGCGGGGCCTAGCTCCTACGAGCAGTACTTC,CASSFSLAGPSSYEQYF,-,TRBD2,TRBJ2-7,TRBV7-6
TGTGCCACCAGCCCCGGGGGTGAGATTTACAATGAGCAGTTCTTC,CATSPGGEIYNEQFF,-,-,TRBJ2-1,TRBV24-1
TGTGCCAGCAGCTTTAAGGGAGCTGCCGAAGCTTTCTTT,CASSFKGAAEAFF,-,-,TRBJ1-1,TRBV5-6
TGTGCCAGCAGCCTCGGACTAGGGGCCTTTGAGCAGTTCTTC,CASSLGLGAFEQFF,few,TRBD2,TRBJ2-1,TRBV7-3
TGTGCCAGCAGTTTACTCGGCCCCCAGGGATCCTACACCTTC,CASSLLGPQGSYTF,-,-,TRBJ1-2,TRBV27
TGTGCCAGCAGCCAAGAATTCTCGCGGGAGTCTTACGAGCAGTACTTC,CASSQEFSRESYEQYF,-,TRBD2,TRBJ2-7,TRBV4-2
TGCAGTGCTAGTCGTGGCCGAGCTTTCTTT,CSASRGRAFF,-,-,TRBJ1-1,TRBV20-1
TGTGCCAGCAGTGAAGTGGGTGACAGCGATAATTCACCCCTCCACTTT,CASSEVGDSDNSPLHF,-,-,TRBJ1-6,TRBV6-1
TGCGCCAGCAGCCAAGTTGGGCGTGGGTTGGGGGGGGCGGTCGGGGAGCTGTTTTTT,CASSQVGRGLGGAVGELFF,-,-,TRBJ2-2,TRBV4-1
TGTGCCAGCTCACCAGACATCCATGAGCAGTTCTTC,CASSPDIHEQFF,-,-,TRBJ2-1,TRBV18
TGTGCCAGCAGCACTGGGACAGCCTATGGCTACACCTTC,CASSTGTAYGYTF,-,TRBD1,TRBJ1-2,TRBV12-3/TRBV12-4
TGTGCCAGCAGCTTAAGTGGGGCCAGCCAGGAGACCCAGTACTTC,CASSLSGASQETQYF,-,-,TRBJ2-5,TRBV7-3
TGTGCCTGGAGTTTTCCCCAGGGGGCGAGCTATGGCTACACCTTC,CAWSFPQGASYGYTF,once,TRBD1,TRBJ1-2,TRBV30
TGTGCCAGCAGCCCAGGGATCCTAAGACACGGCGGATTTGAAACCCAGTACTTC,CASSPGILRHGGFETQYF,few,-,TRBJ2-5,TRBV7-2
TGTGCCAGCAGTGAAGCGGACGCAGGGGATCAGCCCCAGCATTTT,CASSEADAGDQPQHF,-,-,TRBJ1-5,TRBV6-1
TGTGCCAGCAGCCAAGAGGAGGCCAGCGCGGCGTGGGATGAGCAGTTCTTC,CASSQEEASAAWDEQFF,-,-,TRBJ2-1,TRBV3-1/TRBV3-2
TGCGCCAGCAGCCCCCGACTAGCGGGAGGGCCCCAGGGCACAGATACGCAGTATTTT,CASSPRLAGGPQGTDTQYF,-,TRBD2,TRBJ2-3,TRBV4-1
TGTGCCAGCAGCTCATTGGGGGGACAGGCGGGGTTCAACACTGAAGCTTTCTTT,CASSSLGGQAGFNTEAFF,-,TRBD1,TRBJ1-1,TRBV5-6
TGTGCCATCAGAGCGACTAGCGGGAGGGCCGAAGGGCGAGAGACCCAGTACTTC,CAIRATSGRAEGRETQYF,-,TRBD2,TRBJ2-5,TRBV10-3
TGTGCCAGCAGCTTCGGGGGGGCTGGGAATGAAAAACTGTTTTTT,CASSFGGAGNEKLFF,-,-,TRBJ1-4,TRBV5-4
TGTGCCAGCAGTACAGCGGGCCCCTCCTACGAGCAGTACTTC,CASSTAGPSYEQYF,-,-,TRBJ2-7,TRBV28
TGTGCCAGCAGTTTGTCTAGAGGAGCTTTCTTT,CASSLSRGAFF,-,-,TRBJ1-1,TRBV12-3/TRBV12-4
TGTGCCAGCAGTTACCGGACAGGGGCCCTCGAGCAGTACTTC,CASSYRTGALEQYF,once,TRBD1,TRBJ2-7,TRBV6-5
TGTGCCAGCAGTTTATTTTCAGGGACTGAGGGCTACACCTTC,CASSLFSGTEGYTF,once,-,TRBJ1-2,TRBV27
TGTGCCAGCCCAGTCGGGGGACTAGCGGGAGCGCCCGGGGAGCTGTTTTTT,CASPVGGLAGAPGELFF,-,TRBD2,TRBJ2-2,TRBV9
TGTGCCAGCAGCTTACAGTATAGCAATCAGCCCCAGCATTTT,CASSLQYSNQPQHF,-,-,TRBJ1-5,TRBV7-9
TGTGCCAGCTACCGGGGAGGGTATGGCTACACCTTC,CASYRGGYGYTF,-,-,TRBJ1-2,TRBV28
TGTGCCAGCAGTTTGGGAGGGAGGGGAAGGCCCACAGATACGCAGTATTTT,CASSLGGRGRPTDTQYF,-,TRBD2,TRBJ2-3,TRBV6-2/TRBV6-3
TGTGCCAGCAGTTTATCGGTATCTGGAAACACCATATATTTT,CASSLSVSGNTIYF,-,-,TRBJ1-3,TRBV7-9
TGTGCCAGCAGCGTAGACCTAGCGGAGTACAATGAGCAGTTCTTC,CASSVDLAEYNEQFF,-,TRBD2,TRBJ2-1,TRBV9
TGTGCCTGGGCAGGGAAGAGCAATCAGCCCCAGCATTTT,CAWAGKSNQPQHF,-,-,TRBJ1-5,TRBV30
TGTGCCAGTAGATACCAGGGGGCTACTAGGGAAAAACTGTTTTTT,CASRYQGATREKLFF,-,TRBD1,TRBJ1-4,TRBV19
TGCAGTGCCCCCGACAGCAATGAGCAGTTCTTC,CSAPDSNEQFF,-,-,TRBJ2-1,TRBV20-1
TGTGCCAGCTGCGGGGCAGTTTACGAGCAGTACTTC,CASCGAVYEQYF,-,-,TRBJ2-7,TRBV28
TGCGCCAGCAGCCAATCCGGACTAGCGGGAACCGGGGAGCTGTTTTTT,CASSQSGLAGTGELFF,once,TRBD2,TRBJ2-2,TRBV4-3
TGTGCCAGCTCGCCGGCTGGTAGCGAAAAACTGTTTTTT,CASSPAGSEKLFF,-,-,TRBJ1-4,TRBV18
TGCGCCAGCAGCTTGACAGGGATCGTCACTGGAAACACCATATATTTT,CASSLTGIVTGNTIYF,-,-,TRBJ1-3,TRBV5-1
TGTGCCAGTACGACCCAGGGAATTGGCAAAAACATTCAGTACTTC,CASTTQGIGKNIQYF,-,-,TRBJ2-4,TRBV19
TGTGCCAGCAGCTTAGAGGCTAGCGGAGGCGAGCAGTACTTC,CASSLEASGGEQYF,-,TRBD2,TRBJ2-7,TRBV11-3
TGCACCAGCAGCCAAGTTAGGGACAGGGCATCCTACGAGCAGTACTTC,CTSSQVRDRASYEQYF,-,-,TRBJ2-7,TRBV1
TGTGCCAGCAGCTTACTAGGCGGGGGTGGCACAGATACGCAGTATTTT,CASSLLGGGGTDTQYF,-,TRBD2,TRBJ2-3,TRBV7-2
TGTGCCACCGGTAAACAGGGGACCGGGGAGCTGTTTTTT,CATGKQGTGELFF,-,TRBD1,TRBJ2-2,TRBV24-1
TGTGCCAGCAGCTTGGAAAGACTAGCGGCCTCCTACAATGAGCAGTTCTTC,CASSLERLAASYNEQFF,-,TRBD2,TRBJ2-1,TRBV7-8
TGTGCCAGCAGCAGCAGACAGGGAAGTGAAAAACTGTTTTTT,CASSSRQGSEKLFF,-,TRBD1,TRBJ1-4,TRBV11-2
TGTGCCAGCAGTTATAGCGGGAGAGCAGATACGCAGTATTTT,CASSYSGRADTQYF,once,TRBD2,TRBJ2-3,TRBV27